The sequence of this T cell receptor beta chain was determined in a study of blood T cell repertoires in COVID-19. Study as a whole: In each case, the material was cDNA or gDNA derived from T cells, B-cell-depleted T cells, or PBMCs.

Per the study methods: Using reference gene primer amplification, nucleated cell counts were estimated. This table comes from immunoSEQ multiplex PCR, and its TCRdb copy is limited to in-frame clones, with some not included. V and J calls and clone size follow that table, whereas D and trimming were derived from the DNA. The data contain 70,000 or so clones, around three quarters of them singletons. Germline V gives CDR1 MRHNA, CDR2 SNTAGT. V lost 5 bases, J lost 4 bases, and 3 bases stayed unmatched. This CDR3 comprises 13 residues. This receptor was taken from a human donor in a cohort sampled during active COVID-19. Sequencing input: peripheral blood. The rearrangement links TRBV6-4 to TRBJ2-7, with TRBD2 identical over 9 bases. The CDR3 reads CASSQLAGYEQYF. Written as DNA, the CDR3 is TGTGCCAGCAGTCAGCTAGCGGGATACGAGCAGTACTTC.